This TCR beta chain came from a study of cytomegalovirus exposure and HLA in healthy donors. Produced via immunoSEQ multiplex PCR; TCRdb's table is partial and in-frame only. The data hold 120,000 to 150,000 clones, with 87% observed a single time. Trimming removed 1 base from V and 2 bases from J, with 10 bases in between. Germline V gene data show CDR1 as MNHNS and CDR2 as SASEGT. The length of the CDR3 is 15 residues. Ten or more counts support this clone. The origin of this receptor is a man in his late teens or twenties in good health and CMV-seropositive. This chain joins TRBV6-1 and TRBJ2-3; D uncertain. The sequenced sample was PBMCs. The CDR3 sequence: CASSEGGSPTDTQYF. The CDR3 DNA is TGTGCCAGCAGTGAAGGAGGCAGCCCCACAGATACGCAGTATTTT.